The T cell receptor (beta chain) described here comes from a study of T-cell reconstitution after alpha-beta-depleted transplantation in children. Study conclusions and caveats: Surviving recipient cells, namely T cells and thymic progenitors, were the source of high day-60 TCRbeta diversity in some patients. From newly produced T cells came most of the T-cell counts and diversity one year after transplant. Several hundred rapidly expanded clones from non-depleted graft cells reportedly supplied alpha-beta T cells about two months post-transplant.

CDR1 and CDR2 (germline): MGHDK, SYGVNS. Trimming took off 5 bases at V and 4 bases at J, with 9 bases between the two ends. The CDR3 length is 13 residues. Preparation of the TCRbeta library involved a method that used unique molecular identifiers. MiXCR, applied by TCRdb to the PCR reads, yields one record per CDR3 protein. In the table there are 250,000 to 300,000 distinct CDR3 sequences, around a tenth of which are singletons. This clonotype was detected ten times or more. As yet, its antigen is unknown. The genes are TRBV25-1 and TRBJ2-1, with D perhaps TRBD1 (6 bases). The TCR originated in a boy younger than two with acute myeloid leukemia, due to receive a stem cell transplant. The starting material was PBMCs, obtained before TCRalphabeta/CD19-depleted stem cell transplant. The CDR3 region has the DNA TGTGCCAGCAGTTCAGGACAGTACAATGAGCAGTTCTTC. Its protein is CASSSGQYNEQFF.